The source of this T cell receptor (beta chain) is a study of cytomegalovirus exposure and HLA in healthy donors. Broader study findings: Researchers counted around 160 TCR beta chains as cytomegalovirus-associated. What a later analysis reportedly showed was that an Asian-associated ancestry cluster had fewer N-insertions than the approximately 700-donor mean.

On this clone itself: Its target is unknown.

CDR3 length equals 18 residues. Looked up from germline, CDR1 is SEHNR and CDR2 is FQNEAQ (reference sequence). V lost 5 bases, J lost 0 bases, and 11 bases stayed unmatched. This cohort consisted of healthy bone marrow donors. Amplification used 60 Vbeta primers and 13 Jbeta primers. Profiling relied on immunoSEQ multiplex PCR, and the TCRdb table lists in-frame clones only, not all of them. The table lists about 160,000 clones, roughly 84% of them singletons, with roughly 1% in the top ten. This receptor was obtained from a man aged 25-40 years in good health and CMV-seronegative. The chain uses TRBV7-9 and TRBJ2-2; 8 bases agree with TRBD2. The sample comprised PBMCs. This CDR3 is CASSTTKPGLANTGELFF. The CDR3 region has the DNA TGTGCCAGCAGCACGACGAAACCGGGACTAGCGAACACCGGGGAGCTGTTTTTT.